This T cell receptor (beta chain) was sequenced in a study of cytomegalovirus exposure and HLA in healthy donors. Study results and limitations: CMV serostatus alone was available as immune exposure information.

Details on this clone: The target antigen is unknown.

This CDR3 has 14 amino acids. The V gene's germline CDR1 is LNHDA and CDR2 SQIVND (reference sequence). Trimming shortened V by 10 bases and J by 2 bases, and 15 bases separated the two germline ends. The study ran its PCR with 60 Vbeta and 13 Jbeta primers. The protocol was immunoSEQ multiplex PCR, while the TCRdb copy is restricted to in-frame clones and leaves out a portion. The sample lists around 130,000 clones; 70% to 75% were seen once. The receptor was isolated from a young man in good health and CMV-seronegative. The specimen was PBMCs. J is TRBJ1-5 and V is TRBV19; D may be TRBD1 (5 bases). CDR3 coding DNA: TGTGCCACGTCCTGGGGCGTTGGCAATCAGCCCCAGCATTTT. Translation gives CATSWGVGNQPQHF.